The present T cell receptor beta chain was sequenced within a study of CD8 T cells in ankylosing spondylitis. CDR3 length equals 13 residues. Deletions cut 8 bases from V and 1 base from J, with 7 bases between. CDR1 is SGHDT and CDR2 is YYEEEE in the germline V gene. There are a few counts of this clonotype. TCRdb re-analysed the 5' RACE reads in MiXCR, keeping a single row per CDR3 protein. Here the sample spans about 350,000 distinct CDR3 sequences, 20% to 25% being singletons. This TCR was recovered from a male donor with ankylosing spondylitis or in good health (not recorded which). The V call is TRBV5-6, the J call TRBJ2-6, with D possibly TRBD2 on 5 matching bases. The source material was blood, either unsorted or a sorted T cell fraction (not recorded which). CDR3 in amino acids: CASGSSGANVLTF. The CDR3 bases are TGTGCCAGTGGGAGTTCTGGGGCCAACGTCCTGACTTTC.